This T cell receptor (beta chain) was sequenced for a study of T cell responses to AZD1222 COVID-19 vaccine. Trimming pared 0 bases from V and 4 bases from J, leaving 10 bases between. Per the germline V gene, CDR1 is MNHNS and CDR2 is SASEGT. There are 14 residues in the CDR3. Broader study findings: Samples come after the peak T cell response, not at day 14. Among spike-specific TCRs, nearly half reportedly target unmutated variant regions. With dominance at 160-218 and 743-854, vaccine-associated CD4 TCRs spanned spike.

Points on this clone: Its matching antigen is unknown.

The protocol was immunoSEQ multiplex PCR, while the TCRdb copy is restricted to in-frame clones and leaves out a portion. The sample consists of approximately 100,000 clones, roughly 88% of them appearing once. The sequences come from peripheral blood, collected on day 0 of MenACWY control vaccination. This clonotype was sampled from an adult in good health. The J gene is TRBJ2-7, the V gene TRBV6-1, with a tentative D call TRBD1 (6 bases). This CDR3 reads CASSEAHRGYEQYF. CDR3 in DNA: TGTGCCAGCAGTGAAGCGCATAGGGGGTACGAGCAGTACTTC.